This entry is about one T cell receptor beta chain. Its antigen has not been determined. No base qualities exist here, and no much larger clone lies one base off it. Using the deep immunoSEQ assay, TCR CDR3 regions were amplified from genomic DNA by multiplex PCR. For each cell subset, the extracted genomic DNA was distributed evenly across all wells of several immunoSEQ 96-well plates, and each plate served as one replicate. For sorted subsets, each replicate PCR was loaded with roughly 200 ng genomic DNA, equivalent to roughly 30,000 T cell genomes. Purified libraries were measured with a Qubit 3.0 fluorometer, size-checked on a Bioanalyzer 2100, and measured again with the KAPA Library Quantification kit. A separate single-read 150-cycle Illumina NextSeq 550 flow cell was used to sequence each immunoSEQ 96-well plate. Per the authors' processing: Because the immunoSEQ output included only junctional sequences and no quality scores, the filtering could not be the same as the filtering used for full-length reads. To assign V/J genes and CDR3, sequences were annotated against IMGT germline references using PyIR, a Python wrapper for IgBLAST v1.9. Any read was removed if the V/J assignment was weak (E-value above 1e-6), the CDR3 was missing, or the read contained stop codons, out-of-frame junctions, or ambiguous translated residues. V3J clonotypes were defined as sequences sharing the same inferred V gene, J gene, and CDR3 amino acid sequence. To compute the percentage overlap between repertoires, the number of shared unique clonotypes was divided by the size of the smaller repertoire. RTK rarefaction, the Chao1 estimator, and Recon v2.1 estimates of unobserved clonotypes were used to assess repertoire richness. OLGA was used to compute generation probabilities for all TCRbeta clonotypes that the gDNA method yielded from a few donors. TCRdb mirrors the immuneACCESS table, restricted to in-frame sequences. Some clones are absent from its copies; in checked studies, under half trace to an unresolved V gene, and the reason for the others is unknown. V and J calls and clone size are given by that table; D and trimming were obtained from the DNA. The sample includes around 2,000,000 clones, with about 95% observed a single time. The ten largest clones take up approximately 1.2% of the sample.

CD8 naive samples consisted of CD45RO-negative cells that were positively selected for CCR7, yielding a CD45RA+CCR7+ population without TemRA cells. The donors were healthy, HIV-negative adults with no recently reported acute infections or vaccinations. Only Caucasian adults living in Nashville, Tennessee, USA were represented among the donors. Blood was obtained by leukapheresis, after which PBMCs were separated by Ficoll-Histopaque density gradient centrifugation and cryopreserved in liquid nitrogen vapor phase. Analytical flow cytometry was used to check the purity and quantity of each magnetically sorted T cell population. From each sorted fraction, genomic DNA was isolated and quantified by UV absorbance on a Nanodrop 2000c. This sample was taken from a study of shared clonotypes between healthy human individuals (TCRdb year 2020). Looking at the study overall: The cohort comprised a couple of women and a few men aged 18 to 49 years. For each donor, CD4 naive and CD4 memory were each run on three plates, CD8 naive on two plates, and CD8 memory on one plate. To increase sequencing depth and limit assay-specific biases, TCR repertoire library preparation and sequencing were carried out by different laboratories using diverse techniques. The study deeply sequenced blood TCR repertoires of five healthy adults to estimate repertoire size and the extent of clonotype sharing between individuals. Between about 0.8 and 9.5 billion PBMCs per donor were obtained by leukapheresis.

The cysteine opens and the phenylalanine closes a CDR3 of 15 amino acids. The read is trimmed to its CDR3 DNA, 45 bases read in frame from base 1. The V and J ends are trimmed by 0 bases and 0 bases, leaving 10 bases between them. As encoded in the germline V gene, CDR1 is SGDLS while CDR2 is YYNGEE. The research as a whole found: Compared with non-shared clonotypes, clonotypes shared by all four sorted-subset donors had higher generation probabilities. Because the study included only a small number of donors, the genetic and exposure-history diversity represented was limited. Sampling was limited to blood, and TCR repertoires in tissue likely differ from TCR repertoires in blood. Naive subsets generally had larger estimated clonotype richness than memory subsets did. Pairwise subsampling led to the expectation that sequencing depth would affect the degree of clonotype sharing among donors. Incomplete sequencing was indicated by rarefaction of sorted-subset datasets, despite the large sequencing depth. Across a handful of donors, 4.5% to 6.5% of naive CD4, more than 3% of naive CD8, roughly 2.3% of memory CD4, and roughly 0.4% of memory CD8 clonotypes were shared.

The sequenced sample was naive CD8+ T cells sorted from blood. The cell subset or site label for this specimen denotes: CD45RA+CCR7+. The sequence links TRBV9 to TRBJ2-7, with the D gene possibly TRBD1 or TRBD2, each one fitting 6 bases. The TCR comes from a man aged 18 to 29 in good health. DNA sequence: TGTGCCAGCAGCGTAGGGGGGGCTCACTCCTACGAGCAGTACTTC. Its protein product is CASSVGGAHSYEQYF. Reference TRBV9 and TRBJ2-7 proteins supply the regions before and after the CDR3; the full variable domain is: DSGVTQTPKHLITATGQRVTLRCSPRSGDLSVYWYQQSLDQGLQFLIQYYNGEERAKGNILERFSAQQFPDLHSELNLSSLELGDSALYFCASSVGGAHSYEQYFGPGTRLTVT.